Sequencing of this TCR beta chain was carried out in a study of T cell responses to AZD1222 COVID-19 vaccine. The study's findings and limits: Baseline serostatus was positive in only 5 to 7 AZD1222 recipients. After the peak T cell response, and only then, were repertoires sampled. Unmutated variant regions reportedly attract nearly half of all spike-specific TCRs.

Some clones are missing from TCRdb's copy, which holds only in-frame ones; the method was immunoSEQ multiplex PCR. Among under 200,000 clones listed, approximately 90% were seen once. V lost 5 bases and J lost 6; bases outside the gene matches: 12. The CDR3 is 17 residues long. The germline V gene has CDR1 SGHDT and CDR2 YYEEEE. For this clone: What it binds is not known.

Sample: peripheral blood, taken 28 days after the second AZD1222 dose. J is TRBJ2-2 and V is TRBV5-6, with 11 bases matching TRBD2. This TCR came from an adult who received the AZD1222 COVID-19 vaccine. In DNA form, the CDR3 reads TGTGCCAGCAGTTCGCGGACAGGACTAGCGGGTGCCGGGGAGCTGTTTTTT. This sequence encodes CASSSRTGLAGAGELFF.